What follows describes a single T cell receptor (beta chain). This clonotype was seen at least ten times. No antigen is known for it. Within one base of it there is no much larger clone, and no base qualities were kept. Interpreted using the paper, the treatment or condition label stands for: live attenuated yellow fever vaccine strain. PBMCs were isolated from peripheral blood using a standard Ficoll-Paque protocol. Dynabeads CD4 and CD8 positive selection kits were used to isolate CD4 and CD8 T-cell fractions. RNA was extracted with TriZol from bulk PBMCs, CD4 and CD8 fractions, and dextramer-positive and dextramer-negative fractions. The sample comes from a study of T cells after yellow fever vaccination (dated by TCRdb to the late 2010s). About the full investigation: The SMART-Seq v4 Ultra Low Input RNA kit was used to prepare libraries from fractions with low cell numbers. To follow T-cell clones before and after both primary and booster YFV17D yellow fever vaccination, bulk TCR alpha and beta repertoires underwent longitudinal sequencing. The cohort comprised two healthy male donors, one aged 18 to 30 and one aged 30 to 40 years. Blood was drawn at multiple timepoints before and after primary and secondary immunization, with bulk PBMC replicates and cell subsets isolated.

TCRdb records Illumina NovaSeq 6000 as the sequencer. TCR cDNA was synthesized by 5'RACE template switching, which introduced a universal primer site and unique molecular identifiers. Priming of cDNA synthesis was performed from both the TCR alpha and TCR beta constant segments. Two PCR steps were used to amplify libraries, with sample barcodes and sequencing adapters being added in the second step. Sequencing of libraries was done on Illumina HiSeq 2500 (2x100 bp) or NovaSeq (2x150 bp). The original methods were these. MIGEC handled demultiplexing of reads and collapsing into UMI consensus sequences, while MiXCR performed V(D)J alignment. Vaccine-responding clonotypes were identified with edgeR using replicate PBMC samples, with FDR below 0.01 and a log2 fold change above 5 up to day 15 being required. CD4 or CD8 identity was assigned to each bulk clonotype according to whether the clonotype was present at higher abundance in the sequenced CD4 repertoire or the sequenced CD8 repertoire. TCRdb handled the public reads itself, with Q25 trimming in fastp and clone calling in MiXCR, and kept productive beta chains. All rows with the same CDR3 protein become a single entry with the most common DNA and genes. These V and J calls are TCRdb output, not the study's own analysis. This sample gives some 300,000 distinct CDR3 sequences in total; about 10% of them show up just once. In total, the top ten clones hold 3% to 3.5% of the sample.

Beyond this particular receptor, the publication reports: After the booster, most clones that had expanded after primary vaccination were detected again (roughly 96% of CD4 and around nine tenths of CD8), suggesting broad maintenance of memory. The study included only two donors, which limits how far the findings can be generalized. Computational filtering was required because FACS-sorted repertoires could contain abundant contaminating clonotypes from the bulk population. A small fraction of clonotypes showed up in both the CD4 and CD8 compartments, probably as a result of convergent recombination. The secondary T-cell response was weaker than the primary response but faster, peaking on day 5 instead of day 15.

The sample in question was CD4+ T cells sorted from PBMCs, obtained 45 days after the yellow fever booster vaccination. The receptor was derived from a man between 18 and 29 years old who received the YFV17D yellow fever vaccine.

Here is the DNA: TGTGCCAGCAGTTCGCTCGGGACAGGGGGGGACGAGCAGTACTTC. It translates to CASSSLGTGGDEQYF. The rearrangement combines TRBV6-5 with TRBJ2-7, with 11 junctional bases fitting TRBD1. From V the trimming removes 4 bases and from J it removes 5 bases, while the gene matches leave 7 bases of the junction unaccounted for. Taken from cysteine to phenylalanine, the CDR3 has 15 residues. Left in the record is the CDR3 DNA by itself, 45 bases read in frame from the first base. CDR1 and CDR2 (MNHEY, SVGAGI) derive from the germline V gene.